The clone carrying this TCR beta chain appeared a few times. As yet, its antigen is unknown. From germline, CDR1 is MDHEN and CDR2 SYDVKM. The trim removed 8 bases at V and 5 bases at J, leaving 4 bases unmatched. This CDR3 comprises 12 residues. This sample is drawn from a study of T cells in Graves' hyperthyroidism and ophthalmopathy. Study-level findings and limits: Ophthalmopathy was predicted by the model a median of roughly 6.6 months ahead of onset. Through a model of 13 V-J features, ophthalmopathy was separated from stable hyperthyroidism.

The TCR beta CDR3 regions underwent amplification using RNA transcripts as the source. Using the HTBI primer set, a first-round RT-PCR was run on the TCR CDR3. TCRdb re-analysed the multiplex PCR reads in MiXCR, keeping a single row per CDR3 protein. The sample lists about 840,000 distinct CDR3 sequences, about 38% occurring once. Patients with uncontrolled infections, other autoimmune diseases, pregnancy or lactation were excluded. Sample: blood. The receptor's source is a man aged 18 to 30 with Graves' hyperthyroidism. The chain couples TRBV28 to TRBJ2-5, with 8 positions matching TRBD1. Written as DNA, the CDR3 is TGTGCCAGCGGACAGGGATCGGAGACCCAGTACTTC. Its protein product is CASGQGSETQYF.